The rows below give T cell receptor beta chains drawn from one sample of a study of coeliac disease. Sequenced by immunoSEQ multiplex PCR; TCRdb stores in-frame clones only, minus some. The top ten hold approximately 21% of the sample, which has some 970 clones, approximately 70% seen once. The sample consisted of intraepithelial lymphocytes from the gut. The source is a human donor without celiac disease. The CDR3 runs from the conserved cysteine through the conserved F or W. A D gene is named only where the DNA matches it firmly. The size field is filled for only some rows; it gives once, few, many or a size class.

j_call clone_size d_call v_call cdr3_nt cdr3_aa
TRBJ2-3 once TRBD1 TRBV28 TGTGCCAGCAGCCGAAACGACAGGGTTAAAGATACGCAGTATTTT CASSRNDRVKDTQYF
TRBJ1-1 - - TRBV5-4 TGTGCCAGCAGCTTGGCCGCTAAATCGAACACTGAAGCTTTCTTT CASSLAAKSNTEAFF
TRBJ2-3 - TRBD2 TRBV7-9 TGTGCCAGCAGCGGGTCGGGACTAGCGGGGTTCTCCGATACGCAGTATTTT CASSGSGLAGFSDTQYF
TRBJ2-7 - TRBD1 TRBV5-1 TGCGCCAGCAGCCGTCTCGGGCAGGGGGCGTCCGAGCAGTACTTC CASSRLGQGASEQYF
TRBJ2-7 - - TRBV6-1 TGTGCCAGCGCGCCCGCCCCCTACGAGCAGTACTTC CASAPAPYEQYF
TRBJ2-7 few TRBD1 TRBV2 TGTGCCAGCAGCGTAGGGACAGGGAGGTCCTACGAGCAGTACTTC CASSVGTGRSYEQYF
TRBJ2-3 - TRBD2 TRBV2 TGTGCCAGCAGTGAAGCCCACCTAGCGGGTGGGGATACGCAGTATTTT CASSEAHLAGGDTQYF
TRBJ2-5 - - TRBV7-8 TGTGCCAGCAGCTTACAGCGGTACCCGCAAGAGACCCAGTACTTC CASSLQRYPQETQYF
TRBJ2-1 - - TRBV7-6 TGTGCCAGCAGCCCCTTTGGGCAGGTTCGTGAGCAGTTCTTC CASSPFGQVREQFF
TRBJ2-1 - TRBD1 TRBV10-3 TGTGCCATCAGTGAGTCGGGACAGACCTACAATGAGCAGTTCTTC CAISESGQTYNEQFF
TRBJ2-2 once TRBD2 TRBV11-2 TGTGCCAGCAGCTTAGTTGGCGGGGGATTCACCGGGGAGCTGTTTTTT CASSLVGGGFTGELFF
TRBJ1-2 - - TRBV6-1 TGTGCCAGCAGTGAAGTACCAGGGGACTATGGCTACACCTTC CASSEVPGDYGYTF
TRBJ2-1 few TRBD1 TRBV10-1 TGCGCCAGCAGCAGGGGGCTAGCCTACAATGAGCAGTTCTTC CASSRGLAYNEQFF
TRBJ1-6 - TRBD1 TRBV30 TGTGCCTGGAGTGCAAACAGGGGCGGCGATATCTCCTATAATTCACCCCTCCACTTT CAWSANRGGDISYNSPLHF
TRBJ2-1 - - TRBV5-4 TGTGCCAGCAGCTTGGAGCCGGGGTACAATGAGCAGTTCTTC CASSLEPGYNEQFF
TRBJ2-3 - TRBD1 TRBV11-1 TGTGCCAGCAGCTTAGTCCCGGACAGGGTAACAGATACGCAGTATTTT CASSLVPDRVTDTQYF
TRBJ1-1 large TRBD1 TRBV19 TGTGCCAGTGACGACGGACAGGGCAATACTGAAGCTTTCTTT CASDDGQGNTEAFF
TRBJ1-1 - TRBD1 TRBV5-1 TGCGCCAGCAGCCCGGGACAGGGGAGCACTGAAGCTTTCTTT CASSPGQGSTEAFF
TRBJ2-3 - TRBD2 TRBV7-2 TGTGCCAGCAGCCCGAGAGCCGCGGGAGGGCCAGATACGCAGTATTTT CASSPRAAGGPDTQYF
TRBJ1-6 - TRBD1 TRBV4-1 TGCGCCAGCAGCTACTCGGACAGGCTAAATTCACCCCTCCACTTT CASSYSDRLNSPLHF
TRBJ1-5 - - TRBV27 TGTGCCAGCAGTGTTGGGGCCGTTCAGCCCCAGCATTTT CASSVGAVQPQHF
TRBJ2-3 - TRBD2 TRBV4-3 TGCGCCAGCAGCCAAGATTGGATAGCGGGAGGGCCCGGTACGCAGTATTTT CASSQDWIAGGPGTQYF